This T cell receptor beta chain was observed in a study of early T cells in non-severe SARS-CoV-2 infection. Study-level information: Chains stayed unpaired after sequencing of bulk RNA from unsorted whole blood. Overall study results and limits: Clonotype matching in VDJdb favored anti-spike CD8 responses and did not capture private and CD4 specificities.

This clonotype appeared a few times. The antigen is not known. cDNA molecules, individually, were tagged with unique molecular identifiers. TCRdb reprocessed the 5' RACE reads via MiXCR and lists one record per CDR3 protein. The sample carries 100,000 to 150,000 distinct CDR3 sequences, about 15% recorded once. The CDR3 sequence is 13 residues long. The V gene's germline CDR1 is LGHDT and CDR2 YNNKEL (reference sequence). Trimming stripped 0 bases from V and 4 bases from J, with 6 bases between. This TCR derives from an adult who was a healthcare worker with PCR-confirmed SARS-CoV-2 infection or an uninfected control (not recorded which). Sequenced sample: whole blood. V is TRBV3-1 and J is TRBJ1-2; no clear D gene. CDR3: CASSQEPAYGYTF. The CDR3 nucleotides are TGTGCCAGCAGCCAAGAACCGGCCTATGGCTACACCTTC.